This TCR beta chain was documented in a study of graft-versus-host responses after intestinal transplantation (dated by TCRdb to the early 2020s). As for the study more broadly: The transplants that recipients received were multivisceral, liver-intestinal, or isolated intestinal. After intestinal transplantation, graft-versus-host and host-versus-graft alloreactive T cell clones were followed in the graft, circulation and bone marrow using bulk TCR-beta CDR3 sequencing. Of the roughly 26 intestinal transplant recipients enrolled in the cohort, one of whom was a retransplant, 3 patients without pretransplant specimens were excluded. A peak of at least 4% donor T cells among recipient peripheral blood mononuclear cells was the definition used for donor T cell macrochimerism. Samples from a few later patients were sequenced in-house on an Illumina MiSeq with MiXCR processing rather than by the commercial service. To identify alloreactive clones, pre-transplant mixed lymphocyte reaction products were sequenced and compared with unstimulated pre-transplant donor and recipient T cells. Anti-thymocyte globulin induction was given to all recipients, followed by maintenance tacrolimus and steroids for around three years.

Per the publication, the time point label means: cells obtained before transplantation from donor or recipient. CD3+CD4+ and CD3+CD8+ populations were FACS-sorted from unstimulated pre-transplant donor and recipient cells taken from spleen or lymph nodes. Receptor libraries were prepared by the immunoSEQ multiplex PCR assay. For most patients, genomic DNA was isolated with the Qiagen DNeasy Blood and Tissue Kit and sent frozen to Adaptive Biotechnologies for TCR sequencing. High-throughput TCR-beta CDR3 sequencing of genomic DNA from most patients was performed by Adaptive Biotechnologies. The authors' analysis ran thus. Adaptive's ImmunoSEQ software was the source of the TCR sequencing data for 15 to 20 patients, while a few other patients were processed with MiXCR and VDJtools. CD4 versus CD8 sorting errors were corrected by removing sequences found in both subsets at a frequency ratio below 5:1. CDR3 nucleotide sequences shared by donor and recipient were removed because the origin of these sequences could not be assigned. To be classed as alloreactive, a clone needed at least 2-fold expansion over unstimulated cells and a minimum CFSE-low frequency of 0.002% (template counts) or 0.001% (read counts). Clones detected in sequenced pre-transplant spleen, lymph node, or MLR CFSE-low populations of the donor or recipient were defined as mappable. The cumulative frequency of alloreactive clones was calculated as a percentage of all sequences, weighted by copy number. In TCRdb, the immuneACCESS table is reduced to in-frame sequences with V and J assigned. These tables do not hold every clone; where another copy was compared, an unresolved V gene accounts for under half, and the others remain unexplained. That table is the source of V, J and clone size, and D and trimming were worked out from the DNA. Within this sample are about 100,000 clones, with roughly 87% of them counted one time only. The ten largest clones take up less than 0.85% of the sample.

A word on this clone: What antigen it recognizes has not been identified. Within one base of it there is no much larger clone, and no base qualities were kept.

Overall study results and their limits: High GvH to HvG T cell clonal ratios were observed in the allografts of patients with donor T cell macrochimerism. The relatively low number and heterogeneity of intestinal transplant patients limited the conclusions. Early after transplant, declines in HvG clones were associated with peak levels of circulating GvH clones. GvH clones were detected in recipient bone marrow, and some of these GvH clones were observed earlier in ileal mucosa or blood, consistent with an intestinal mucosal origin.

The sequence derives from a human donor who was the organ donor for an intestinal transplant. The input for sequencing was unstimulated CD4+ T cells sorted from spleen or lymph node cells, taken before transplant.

The CDR3: CASSLGGTSQYLGYTF. The base sequence is TGTGCCAGCAGCTTAGGGGGGACGTCTCAATATTTGGGCTACACCTTC. The sequence links TRBV11-3 to TRBJ1-2; the best D guess is TRBD1, with 5 bases matching. Via the germline V gene, CDR1 is SGHNT and CDR2 YENEEA. At the junction V is shortened by 1 base and J by 8 bases, with 20 bases in between. From the cysteine through the phenylalanine, the CDR3 covers 16 amino acids. Kept here is only the CDR3 DNA, which spans 48 bases and is read in frame from base 1.